Presented here are 24 T cell receptor beta chains from one specimen sequenced in a study of low-dose radiotherapy and immunotherapy resistance in tumors. Both TCRalpha and TCRbeta chains were reverse transcribed with V-gene-specific primers. PCR amplification of the TCRs was performed with Phusion for 20 PCR cycles, and it relied on a constant-region primer together with a V-primer adapter. TCRdb ran MiXCR on the reads and lists one entry per CDR3 protein. The data hold about 97,000 distinct CDR3 sequences, with 20% to 25% observed a single time. As for time point: after trial treatment. The treatment here: LDRT plus nivolumab, ipilimumab, low-dose cyclophosphamide and aspirin (RACIN trial). Sample: PBMCs, taken after low-dose radiotherapy plus immunotherapy. The source is a male donor with prostate cancer.

On this clonotype: A much larger clone differs by one base, so this may be a read error. V is TRBV27 and J is TRBJ1-5; D might be TRBD1 (5 bases). Germline V gene sequence: CDR1 MNHEY, CDR2 SMNVEV (reference sequence). There are 13 residues in the CDR3. Trimming took 8 bases from V and 6 from J, leaving 14 bases between them. The CDR3 here is CASGQGFGQPQHF. CDR3 coding DNA: TGTGCCAGCGGTCAGGGTTTTGGTCAGCCCCAGCATTTT.

V usage is TRBV5-4 and J usage is TRBJ2-7; 10 bases line up with TRBD1. From germline, CDR1 is SGHNT and CDR2 YYREEE (reference sequence). The ends lost 4 bases at V and 3 bases at J; junction bases unmatched: 7. The CDR3 is 15 residues long. This chain's CDR3 is CASSPGQGVGYEQYF. The CDR3 DNA reads as TGTGCCAGCAGCCCCGGACAGGGGGTCGGCTACGAGCAGTACTTC.

Points on this clonotype: A read error may explain this, as a much larger clone is one base away. The chain has TRBV13 and TRBJ1-2; no firm D call. The CDR3 sequence is 13 residues long. Germline CDR1 is PRHDT and CDR2 is FYEKMQ (reference sequence). The germline V and J ends were trimmed by 10 bases and 8 bases, with 20 bases remaining between them. CDR3 amino acids: CANAIVGMSGYTF. In DNA, the CDR3 is TGTGCCAACGCGATTGTCGGAATGAGCGGCTACACCTTC.

The table lists this clonotype with many counts. V and J are TRBV11-2 and TRBJ2-1; 11 bases are shared with TRBD2. Germline V gene lookup returns CDR1 SGHAT and CDR2 FQNNGV. The CDR3 has 15 residues. The V gene end was trimmed by 5 bases and the J gene end by 4 bases; junction bases not matched to a gene: 4. CDR3 sequence: CASSITSGGYNEQFF. Written as DNA, the CDR3 is TGTGCCAGCAGCATTACTAGCGGGGGATACAATGAGCAGTTCTTC.

The chain links TRBV5-1 to TRBJ2-6, with a tentative D call TRBD1 (5 bases). In germline, CDR1 is SGHRS, CDR2 YFSETQ. Trimming removed 7 bases at V and 0 bases at J, with 14 bases between. The CDR3 length is 16 residues. The CDR3 nucleotides are TGCGCCAGCGGACAATACACAGGCTCTGGGGCCAACGTCCTGACTTTC. It specifies CASGQYTGSGANVLTF.

This clonotype was recorded at least ten times. The chain couples TRBV6-2 or TRBV6-3 to TRBJ2-5; TRBD2 might be the D (5 bases). The V gene lost 7 bases and the J gene lost 5 bases, with 14 bases spanning the gap. CDR3 size: 13 residues. Germline V lookup: CDR1 MNHEY, CDR2 SVGEGT. The CDR3 DNA reads TGTGCCAGCACCCCGGTCGTAGCGGAGACCCAGTACTTC. It translates to CASTPVVAETQYF.

This clonotype was recorded many times. The CDR3 bases are TGTGCCAGCAGCCTCCTAACCCCTGTAGCGGGGGGGTACGAGCAGTACTTC. Residues: CASSLLTPVAGGYEQYF. The chain uses TRBV4-2 and TRBJ2-7, with 11 bases that match TRBD2. CDR3 size: 17 residues. V was pared by 4 bases and J by 4 bases, with 12 bases of the junction left unmatched. Germline V gene sequence: CDR1 LGHNA, CDR2 YNFKEQ.

This clonotype was found many times. This chain links TRBV7-6 with TRBJ2-7; no clear D gene. CDR1 and CDR2 from the germline V gene are SGHVS and FNYEAQ. CDR3 length: 13 amino acids. The V gene lost 3 bases and the J gene lost 3 bases, with 9 bases spanning the gap. The CDR3 DNA reads as TGTGCCAGCAGCTTGAGACACAGCTACGAGCAGTACTTC. Translated, it gives CASSLRHSYEQYF.

This clonotype was found many times. The chain uses TRBV20-1 and TRBJ1-1; D is perhaps TRBD1 (6 bases). V was clipped by 1 base and J by 5 bases, with 17 bases between them. Germline CDR1 is DFQATT and CDR2 is SNEGSKA (reference sequence). The CDR3 covers 15 residues. The DNA for the CDR3 is TGCAGTGCTAGAGCCGGGGGGCAGGGGCGGACTGAAGCTTTCTTT. Encoded protein: CSARAGGQGRTEAFF.

This clonotype has more than one count but fewer than ten. The rearrangement joins TRBV29-1 to TRBJ2-7; D assignment may be TRBD1 or TRBD2 (5 bases each). The CDR3 totals 13 residues. Germline V gives CDR1 SQVTM, CDR2 ANQGSEA. This CDR3 is CSVLGTVTYEQYF. CDR3 in DNA: TGCAGTGTACTCGGGACGGTGACCTACGAGCAGTACTTC.

In its sample, this clonotype was seen many times. The J gene is TRBJ2-1, the V gene TRBV7-9; the D gene could be TRBD1 or TRBD2 (5 bases each). CDR3 length: 15 amino acids. The V and J ends lost 2 bases and 6 bases respectively, with 14 bases between them. CDR1 and CDR2 from the germline V gene are SEHNR and FQNEAQ (reference sequence). The CDR3 nucleotides are TGTGCCAGCAGCTTATGGTCTGGGGGAACCAATGAGCAGTTCTTC. Translated, it gives CASSLWSGGTNEQFF.

This clonotype was observed many times. The CDR3 here is CASSLETPANTGELFF. The CDR3 DNA sequence: TGTGCCAGCAGCTTAGAGACGCCTGCGAACACCGGGGAGCTGTTTTTT. The J gene is TRBJ2-2, the V gene TRBV7-9, with D uncertain. Trimming took off 1 base at V and 0 bases at J, with 9 bases between the two ends. CDR3 length: 16 residues. The germline gives CDR1 SEHNR, CDR2 FQNEAQ (reference sequence).

This clonotype has at least ten counts. The chain joins TRBV12-3 or TRBV12-4 to TRBJ1-2; D not resolved. There are 11 residues in the CDR3. V was trimmed by 5 bases and J by 4 bases, leaving 5 bases between them. The CDR3 bases are TGTGCCAGCAGTCCCGGCTATGGCTACACCTTC. Translated: CASSPGYGYTF.

This clonotype has ten or more counts. The chain links TRBV6-5 to TRBJ1-3; D not certain. V was trimmed by 6 bases and J by 1 base, leaving 10 bases between them. The CDR3 consists of 14 residues. Germline CDR1 and CDR2: MNHEY and SVGAGI. The CDR3 region has the DNA TGTGCCAGCAGCCGCTCCAGGTCTGGAAACACCATATATTTT. Translated, it gives CASSRSRSGNTIYF.

This clonotype was seen repeatedly, ten times or more. The chain links TRBV20-1 to TRBJ1-2; 7 nucleotides match TRBD1. The germline gives CDR1 DFQATT, CDR2 SNEGSKA (reference sequence). Trimming at V came to 4 bases and at J to 8 bases, leaving 16 bases not matched to a gene. This CDR3 has 15 residues. The CDR3 nucleotides are TGCAGTGCTAACCCCCCAGGGGGAACAGGGAGGGGCTACACCTTC. Protein: CSANPPGGTGRGYTF.

The V call is TRBV19, the J call TRBJ2-5, with 10 bases that match TRBD2. Germline CDR1 is LNHDA and CDR2 is SQIVND (reference sequence). V shed 4 bases, J shed 3 bases, and the junction held 11 bases outside the gene matches. CDR3 length: 17 amino acids. CDR3 nucleotides: TGTGCCAGTAGTAGGGGGCCTAGCGGGGGTATTGAAGAGACCCAGTACTTC. It translates to CASSRGPSGGIEETQYF.

In its sample, this clonotype was seen many times. This chain uses TRBV7-9 with TRBJ2-2; 7 nucleotides line up with TRBD2. The CDR3 consists of 15 residues. Germline V gene data show CDR1 as SEHNR and CDR2 as FQNEAQ (reference sequence). The V and J ends lost 5 bases and 5 bases, in that order; junction bases with no gene match: 8. The CDR3 bases are TGTGCCAGCAGCCCCATCAGGGACTATACCGGGGAGCTGTTTTTT. As protein: CASSPIRDYTGELFF.

The chain carries TRBV9 and TRBJ2-1; maybe TRBD2 (6 bases). Trimming cost V 0 bases and J 0 bases, with 16 bases left between them. CDR1 SGDLS and CDR2 YYNGEE come from the germline V gene. The CDR3 totals 18 residues. CDR3: CASSVGEGAGSSYNEQFF. CDR3 nucleotide sequence: TGTGCCAGCAGCGTAGGTGAGGGCGCGGGAAGCTCCTACAATGAGCAGTTCTTC. Using reference TRBV9 and TRBJ2-1 for the parts outside the CDR3, the full variable domain is DSGVTQTPKHLITATGQRVTLRCSPRSGDLSVYWYQQSLDQGLQFLIQYYNGEERAKGNILERFSAQQFPDLHSELNLSSLELGDSALYFCASSVGEGAGSSYNEQFFGPGTRLTVL.

V gene TRBV27 combines with J gene TRBJ2-7; no clear D. Trimming pared 1 base from V and 7 bases from J, leaving 11 bases between. Germline loops: CDR1 MNHEY, CDR2 SMNVEV (reference sequence). The CDR3 spans 13 residues. CDR3 DNA sequence: TGTGCCAGCAGTTTATTGGGGTCTAGTGAGCAGTACTTC. Amino acid sequence: CASSLLGSSEQYF.

This clonotype appeared many times. The chain links TRBV5-4 to TRBJ1-2, with TRBD1 as a possible D gene (5 bases). Deletions cut 2 bases from V and 2 bases from J, with 10 bases between. This CDR3 is 14 amino acids long. The germline gives CDR1 SGHNT, CDR2 YYREEE (reference sequence). This CDR3 is CASSLPQGNYGYTF. The CDR3 nucleotides read TGTGCCAGCAGCTTACCGCAGGGAAACTATGGCTACACCTTC. The full variable domain, rest sourced from reference TRBV5-4 and TRBJ1-2, is ETGVTQSPTHLIKTRGQQVTLRCSSQSGHNTVSWYQQALGQGPQFIFQYYREEENGRGNFPPRFSGLQFPNYSSELNVNALELDDSALYLCASSLPQGNYGYTFGSGTRLTVV.

This clonotype has at least ten counts. V gene TRBV14 combines with J gene TRBJ2-2, with TRBD1 matching over 7 bases. This CDR3 is built from 16 residues. Germline assignment: CDR1 SGHDN and CDR2 FVKESK. The V segment lost 4 bases and the J segment 8 bases; nucleotides outside the gene matches: 13. The DNA for the CDR3 is TGTGCCAGCAGCCCCGGGCAGGGGGTTCGTTGGGGGGAGCTGTTTTTT. Amino acid sequence: CASSPGQGVRWGELFF. The variable domain in full, with the rest retrieved from reference TRBV14 and TRBJ2-2, is EAGVTQFPSHSVIEKGQTVTLRCDPISGHDNLYWYRRVMGKEIKFLLHFVKESKQDESGMPNNRFLAERTGGTYSTLKVQPAELEDSGVYFCASSPGQGVRWGELFFGEGSRLTVL.

The chain employs TRBV7-9 and TRBJ1-3; TRBD1 is a possible D gene (6 bases). The V and J ends lost 1 base and 2 bases respectively, with 12 bases between them. The CDR3 totals 16 residues. Germline CDR1 SEHNR, CDR2 FQNEAQ (reference sequence). CDR3 residues: CASSLVSGGAGNTIYF. The CDR3 coding sequence is TGTGCCAGCAGCTTAGTGAGCGGGGGCGCTGGAAACACCATATATTTT.

J is TRBJ2-7 and V is TRBV6-2 or TRBV6-3, with 7 nucleotides matching TRBD1. With V trimmed by 6 bases and J by 2 bases, 7 bases remained unmatched. Germline values: CDR1 MNHEY, CDR2 SVGEGT. The CDR3 is 14 residues long. The CDR3 protein is CASSRQGVTYEQYF. The CDR3 region has the DNA TGTGCCAGCAGCCGACAGGGAGTCACCTACGAGCAGTACTTC.

The sample holds many counts of this clonotype. This chain joins TRBV7-2 and TRBJ2-7, with 11 bases identical to TRBD1. V was clipped by 5 bases and J by 5 bases; unmatched bases: 5. The CDR3 spans 14 residues. CDR1 SGHTA and CDR2 FQGNSA come from the germline V gene. The CDR3 DNA reads as TGTGCCAGCAGCCGGGGACAGGGGGTGGACGAGCAGTACTTC. This translates into CASSRGQGVDEQYF.